This passage covers 27 T cell receptor beta chains from one sample sequenced in a study of identical twins. TCRdb used MiXCR to reprocess the 5' RACE reads, holding one entry per CDR3 protein. The sample records 640,000 or so distinct CDR3 sequences, roughly 6% being singletons. The sequencing input was naive T cells sorted from blood. The receptors were sampled from a man aged 18 to 35 in good health.

There are many counts of this clonotype. The chain links TRBV24-1 to TRBJ2-5, with 8 bases that match TRBD2. Germline-derived CDR1 and CDR2 are KGHDR and SFDVKD. The CDR3 runs to 13 residues. Unmatched junction bases numbered 1, after V lost 5 bases and J lost 3 bases. CDR3 residues: CATSVGREETQYF. The CDR3 nucleotides are TGTGCCACCAGTGTCGGGAGGGAAGAGACCCAGTACTTC.

In this sample, this clonotype turned up many times. V and J are TRBV12-3 or TRBV12-4 and TRBJ2-3; D is ambiguous. There are 11 residues in the CDR3. With 5 bases removed from V and 8 bases from J, the gap between germline ends came to 8 bases. Written as DNA, the CDR3 is TGTGCCAGCAGTCCGGCAGGTACGCAGTATTTT. It is translated as CASSPAGTQYF.

The chain carries TRBV25-1 and TRBJ2-7; no clear D. Trimming stripped 8 bases from V and 0 bases from J, with 8 bases between. There are 12 residues in the CDR3. Germline lookup yields CDR1 MGHDK and CDR2 SYGVNS. Here the CDR3 reads CASARLSYEQYF. The CDR3 coding sequence is TGTGCCAGCGCTCGGCTCTCCTACGAGCAGTACTTC.

This clonotype was counted at least ten times. V and J are TRBV20-1 and TRBJ2-1; a weak D match, TRBD2 (5 bases). V was clipped by 0 bases and J by 4 bases, with 16 bases between them. CDR3 size: 16 residues. In germline, CDR1 is DFQATT, CDR2 SNEGSKA (reference sequence). CDR3 amino acids: CSARDRASSSYNEQFF. CDR3 bases: TGCAGTGCTAGAGATCGGGCTAGCTCTAGTTACAATGAGCAGTTCTTC.

This clonotype was picked up a small number of times. This chain uses TRBV12-3 or TRBV12-4 with TRBJ1-4; perhaps TRBD1 as D (5 bases). The CDR3 extends over 15 amino acids. V lost 1 base and J 4 bases, leaving 10 bases between the germline ends. This chain's CDR3 is CASSLGQSFNEKLFF. In DNA form, the CDR3 reads TGTGCCAGCAGTTTAGGACAGTCCTTTAATGAAAAACTGTTTTTT.

This clonotype appeared many times. This chain links TRBV7-9 with TRBJ2-4; 12 positions agree with TRBD2. The CDR3 has 14 residues. Germline V gene lookup returns CDR1 SEHNR and CDR2 FQNEAQ (reference sequence). The J segment lost 14 bases and the V segment lost 5 bases, leaving 10 bases of the junction unmatched. The CDR3 nucleotides read TGTGCCAGCAGCCCGTTGGGACTAGCGGGTATCGAGTACTTC. Its protein product is CASSPLGLAGIEYF.

The table lists this clonotype with a few counts. The rearrangement joins TRBV28 to TRBJ2-5, with D unclear. With 8 bases removed from V and 1 base from J, the gap between germline ends came to 20 bases. The germline V gene encodes CDR1 MDHEN and CDR2 SYDVKM. This CDR3 region has 16 residues. The CDR3 DNA reads as TGTGCCAGCGCATCGTGGGCTATCCTAGGCCAAGAGACCCAGTACTTC. The encoded protein is CASASWAILGQETQYF.

This chain joins TRBV15 and TRBJ1-1; 8 nucleotides align to TRBD1. The V and J ends lost 3 bases and 4 bases, in that order; junction bases with no gene match: 7. Germline V gene data show CDR1 as LNHNV and CDR2 as YYDKDF (reference sequence). The length of the CDR3 is 15 residues. CDR3 residues: CATSRSRGLATEAFF. The CDR3 region has the DNA TGTGCCACCAGCAGGTCCAGGGGGCTGGCCACTGAAGCTTTCTTT.

This clonotype was picked up many times. The rearrangement joins TRBV27 to TRBJ2-1; 7 bases are shared with TRBD1. The CDR3 totals 11 residues. Germline V lookup: CDR1 MNHEY, CDR2 SMNVEV (reference sequence). V shed 5 bases and J 13 bases; nucleotides not matched to a gene: 5. The DNA of the CDR3 is TGTGCCAGCAGTCTCGGGACAGTCCAGTTCTTC. Protein: CASSLGTVQFF.

J is TRBJ1-2 and V is TRBV19; perhaps TRBD1 as D (6 bases). The CDR3 runs to 12 residues. Germline lookup yields CDR1 LNHDA and CDR2 SQIVND (reference sequence). Trimming left V 8 bases short and J 4 bases short, with 11 bases between. The CDR3 loop is CASAGGPYGYTF. The CDR3 coding sequence is TGTGCCAGTGCGGGGGGGCCCTATGGCTACACCTTC.

CDR3 sequence: CASSTGAGALHEQYV. The CDR3 DNA follows: TGTGCCAGCAGTACGGGGGCGGGAGCCCTCCACGAGCAGTACGTC. V gene TRBV28 combines with J gene TRBJ2-7; D might be TRBD2 (7 bases). This CDR3 region has 15 residues. Germline-derived CDR1 and CDR2 are MDHEN and SYDVKM. V was pared by 5 bases and J by 5 bases, with 19 bases between.

This clonotype came up a few times. The V gene is TRBV10-3, the J gene TRBJ2-3; TRBD1 agrees at 7 bases. CDR3 length equals 13 residues. The germline CDR1 and CDR2 sequences are ENHRY and SYGVKD. Trimming at V came to 6 bases and at J to 5 bases, leaving 5 bases not matched to a gene. Here the CDR3 DNA reads TGTGCCATCAGAGAGGGGGCCGTAGATACGCAGTATTTT. Protein product: CAIREGAVDTQYF.

This clonotype occurred many times. This sequence joins TRBV7-8 and TRBJ1-4; TRBD1 is a possible D gene (5 bases). CDR1 and CDR2 (germline): SGHVS, FQNEAQ. CDR3 length: 16 residues. Trimming cost V 0 bases and J 8 bases, with 16 bases left between them. This CDR3 is CASSLAEGWRGEKLFF. CDR3 nucleotides: TGTGCCAGCAGCTTAGCGGAGGGTTGGCGGGGCGAAAAACTGTTTTTT.

The CDR3 coding sequence is TGTGCCAGCAGTCAACCCGGGACAGGGATGGATGGCTACACCTTC. The encoded protein is CASSQPGTGMDGYTF. The chain is built from TRBV2 and TRBJ1-2; 9 bases are a match to TRBD1. The J segment lost 6 bases and the V segment lost 5 bases, leaving 10 bases of the junction unmatched. The CDR3 contains 15 residues. Germline values: CDR1 SNHLY, CDR2 FYNNEI. The whole variable domain, filled in from reference TRBV2 and TRBJ1-2, reads EPEVTQTPSHQVTQMGQEVILRCVPISNHLYFYWYRQILGQKVEFLVSFYNNEISEKSEIFDDQFSVERPDGSNFTLKIRSTKLEDSAMYFCASSQPGTGMDGYTFGSGTRLTVV.

This clonotype was detected a few times. The CDR3 loop reads CASSLAGGGELFF. In nucleotides, the CDR3 is TGCGCCAGCAGCTTGGCTGGAGGCGGGGAGCTGTTTTTT. This chain joins TRBV5-1 and TRBJ2-2; possibly TRBD2 for D (5 bases). This CDR3 has 13 amino acids. Germline V gives CDR1 SGHRS, CDR2 YFSETQ. With 0 bases removed from V and 7 bases from J, the gap between germline ends came to 7 bases.

This clonotype was observed at least ten times. The genes are TRBV29-1 and TRBJ2-7; possibly TRBD1 or TRBD2 for D (6 bases each). The V end was cut by 4 bases, the J end by 3 bases, with 10 bases between. Per the germline V gene, CDR1 is SQVTM and CDR2 is ANQGSEA. The CDR3 has 12 amino acids. The CDR3 nucleotides are TGCAGCGTTGGGGGGGCCCACTACGAGCAGTACTTC. Translation gives CSVGGAHYEQYF.

The rearrangement links TRBV30 to TRBJ2-5; D perhaps matches TRBD2 (5 bases). V dropped 3 bases and J dropped 4 bases, with 9 bases sitting between them. The CDR3 extends over 12 amino acids. Germline CDR1 GTSNPN, CDR2 SVGIG (reference sequence). The CDR3 region is CAWSSGLETQYF. CDR3 DNA: TGTGCCTGGAGCTCGGGGTTAGAGACCCAGTACTTC.

This clonotype was seen at least ten times. CDR3 sequence: CASSYSRTQYF. The CDR3 DNA follows: TGTGCCAGCAGTTACTCTAGGACCCAGTACTTC. The genes are TRBV6-6 and TRBJ2-5; D gene ambiguous. V was cut by 0 bases and J by 7 bases, with 3 bases left in between. This CDR3 is built from 11 residues. Germline V gene lookup returns CDR1 MNHNY and CDR2 SVGAGI (reference sequence).

The sample holds a few counts of this clonotype. This chain joins TRBV2 and TRBJ2-3; 8 nucleotides line up with TRBD2. Germline loops: CDR1 SNHLY, CDR2 FYNNEI. V gave up 6 bases and J gave up 0 bases; unmatched junction bases: 8. The CDR3 runs to 16 residues. The CDR3 is CASRPGLVVSTDTQYF. The CDR3 DNA reads TGTGCCAGCAGACCGGGACTAGTGGTTAGCACAGATACGCAGTATTTT. The full variable domain, completed using reference TRBV2 and TRBJ2-3, is EPEVTQTPSHQVTQMGQEVILRCVPISNHLYFYWYRQILGQKVEFLVSFYNNEISEKSEIFDDQFSVERPDGSNFTLKIRSTKLEDSAMYFCASRPGLVVSTDTQYFGPGTRLTVL.

This clonotype was found a few times. The chain has TRBV3-1 and TRBJ2-1, with 9 positions matching TRBD1. Unmatched junction bases numbered 2, after V lost 0 bases and J lost 2 bases. This CDR3 is built from 16 residues. CDR1 LGHDT and CDR2 YNNKEL come from the germline V gene (reference sequence). For the CDR3, the DNA is TGTGCCAGCAGCCAAGATACAGGGGGCGCCTACAATGAGCAGTTCTTC. Translating it yields CASSQDTGGAYNEQFF.

The chain employs TRBV11-1 and TRBJ1-1; 7 nucleotides align to TRBD1. CDR1 is SGHAT, CDR2 FQDESV, per germline (reference sequence). V gave up 5 bases and J gave up 0 bases; unmatched junction bases: 15. There are 18 residues in the CDR3. The CDR3 sequence is CASSTPQGEGGLNTEAFF. Written as DNA, the CDR3 is TGTGCCAGCAGCACACCTCAGGGGGAAGGTGGTTTGAACACTGAAGCTTTCTTT.

This clonotype appeared a few times. This rearrangement joins TRBV11-1 to TRBJ2-2; D possibly corresponds to TRBD2 (8 bases). The CDR3 length is 18 residues. Germline loops: CDR1 SGHAT, CDR2 FQDESV (reference sequence). The V end lost 5 bases, the J end lost 5 bases, and 24 bases lay between the germline ends. The CDR3 DNA reads as TGTGCCAGCAGCATCCAACGGGAGGGGACAGCCAAGACCGGGGAGCTGTTTTTT. This encodes CASSIQREGTAKTGELFF.

This clonotype was detected only a few times. The rearrangement links TRBV3-1 to TRBJ2-1; D is uncertain. V lost 0 bases and J 4 bases, leaving 7 bases between the germline ends. Looked up from germline, CDR1 is LGHDT and CDR2 is YNNKEL (reference sequence). The CDR3 spans 14 residues. In DNA form, the CDR3 reads TGTGCCAGCAGCCAAGACGCGGCGTACAATGAGCAGTTCTTC. Amino acid sequence: CASSQDAAYNEQFF.

This clonotype was seen repeatedly, ten times or more. The chain carries TRBV7-2 and TRBJ2-1; a possible D gene is TRBD1 (5 bases). This CDR3 comprises 14 residues. The V gene's germline CDR1 is SGHTA and CDR2 FQGNSA. V was pared by 4 bases and J by 3 bases, with 10 bases between. CDR3 in DNA: TGTGCCAGCAGCTACCAAGGGGTCTACAATGAGCAGTTCTTC. Its protein product is CASSYQGVYNEQFF.

The V call is TRBV7-2, the J call TRBJ2-3, with D possibly TRBD2 on 5 matching bases. Germline V gives CDR1 SGHTA, CDR2 FQGNSA. Deletions cut 4 bases from V and 4 bases from J, with 9 bases between. The CDR3 sequence is 13 residues long. The CDR3 nucleotides are TGTGCCAGCAGCTCGTTTAGCGCAGATACGCAGTATTTT. This sequence encodes CASSSFSADTQYF.

This clonotype has only a few counts. CDR3 protein: CASGLYTGYSNQPQHF. The CDR3 DNA reads as TGTGCTAGTGGTTTGTATACCGGGTATAGCAATCAGCCCCAGCATTTT. The chain recombines TRBV12-5 with TRBJ1-5; no firm D call. This CDR3 comprises 16 residues. CDR1 is LGHNT and CDR2 is FRNRAP in the germline V gene. The V and J ends lost 2 bases and 0 bases respectively, with 11 bases between them.

This clonotype was observed at least ten times. The V gene is TRBV29-1, the J gene TRBJ1-4; D is unresolved. The CDR3 contains 15 residues. Trimming cost V 7 bases and J 0 bases, with 15 bases left between them. The germline V gene has CDR1 SQVTM and CDR2 ANQGSEA. The CDR3 DNA sequence: TGCAGCGGGCTGGGAGGCACCTCAACTAATGAAAAACTGTTTTTT. This sequence encodes CSGLGGTSTNEKLFF.